The rows below give T cell receptor beta chains drawn from one sample of a study of T cell changes during pregnancy in multiple sclerosis. TCRdb's table, derived via immunoSEQ multiplex PCR, lists solely in-frame clones and lacks some. The sample lists about 100,000 clones; about 90% were seen once. This material consisted of peripheral blood, taken after pregnancy. The receptors stem from a female donor with multiple sclerosis, enrolled in a pregnancy study. The CDR3 runs from the conserved cysteine through the conserved F or W. Fields, in order: CDR3 protein, J gene, D gene, V gene. D genes are given only for firm matches.

CDR3aa: CASSQDSWTEAFF
j_gene: TRBJ1-1
d_gene: NA
v_gene: TRBV5-1

CDR3aa: CASTRDRGSNSPLHF
j_gene: TRBJ1-6
d_gene: TRBD1
v_gene: TRBV5-6

CDR3aa: CAWGVGLNNQPQHF
j_gene: TRBJ1-5
d_gene: NA
v_gene: TRBV30

CDR3aa: CASSPNLDRGYGTQYF
j_gene: TRBJ2-5
d_gene: TRBD1
v_gene: TRBV5-4

CDR3aa: CASSPPGEQYF
j_gene: TRBJ2-7
d_gene: NA
v_gene: TRBV6-1

CDR3aa: CATSRQQGFEQYF
j_gene: TRBJ2-7
d_gene: NA
v_gene: TRBV15

CDR3aa: CASSRTSEQYF
j_gene: TRBJ2-7
d_gene: TRBD2
v_gene: TRBV28

CDR3aa: CAITGQGIGAGNTIYF
j_gene: TRBJ1-3
d_gene: TRBD1
v_gene: TRBV10-3

CDR3aa: CASSTRVASYNEQFF
j_gene: TRBJ2-1
d_gene: NA
v_gene: TRBV7-8

CDR3aa: CAWSQDRLGYTEAFF
j_gene: TRBJ1-1
d_gene: NA
v_gene: TRBV30

CDR3aa: CASSPGDRMNTEAFF
j_gene: TRBJ1-1
d_gene: NA
v_gene: TRBV7-9

CDR3aa: CASSLGQFVAFF
j_gene: TRBJ1-1
d_gene: NA
v_gene: TRBV28

CDR3aa: CASSLYGDGETQYF
j_gene: TRBJ2-5
d_gene: NA
v_gene: TRBV5-4

CDR3aa: CASSYLNSDRGRGDTQYF
j_gene: TRBJ2-3
d_gene: TRBD1
v_gene: TRBV27

CDR3aa: CAWSVDNEAFF
j_gene: TRBJ1-1
d_gene: NA
v_gene: TRBV30

CDR3aa: CASSLAVVEKLFF
j_gene: TRBJ1-4
d_gene: NA
v_gene: TRBV5-6

CDR3aa: CASSAMDRGYGYTF
j_gene: TRBJ1-2
d_gene: TRBD1
v_gene: TRBV7-9

CDR3aa: CASSQGGNEKLFF
j_gene: TRBJ1-4
d_gene: NA
v_gene: TRBV4-3

CDR3aa: CASSFGSGFYYEQYF
j_gene: TRBJ2-7
d_gene: NA
v_gene: TRBV28

CDR3aa: CASSLALYEQYF
j_gene: TRBJ2-7
d_gene: NA
v_gene: TRBV6-1

CDR3aa: CASSIAGTNTEAFF
j_gene: TRBJ1-1
d_gene: NA
v_gene: TRBV19

CDR3aa: CASSLRTGTANTGELFF
j_gene: TRBJ2-2
d_gene: TRBD1
v_gene: TRBV7-9

CDR3aa: CASSRAYEQYF
j_gene: TRBJ2-7
d_gene: NA
v_gene: TRBV5-8

CDR3aa: CASSPVPPEVYNSPLHF
j_gene: TRBJ1-6
d_gene: NA
v_gene: TRBV11-3

CDR3aa: CASSLEVQGFNGYTF
j_gene: TRBJ1-2
d_gene: NA
v_gene: TRBV5-5

CDR3aa: CASRPLAGGTDTQYF
j_gene: TRBJ2-3
d_gene: TRBD2
v_gene: TRBV6-1

CDR3aa: CASSSGLREETQYF
j_gene: TRBJ2-5
d_gene: NA
v_gene: TRBV5-1

CDR3aa: CASSLGQGWGYTF
j_gene: TRBJ1-2
d_gene: TRBD1
v_gene: TRBV28

CDR3aa: CASSLFDRVDHPQHF
j_gene: TRBJ1-5
d_gene: TRBD1
v_gene: TRBV7-2

CDR3aa: CASSQSRGSLYEQYF
j_gene: TRBJ2-7
d_gene: TRBD1
v_gene: TRBV23-1

CDR3aa: CATLGGGLVTGELFF
j_gene: TRBJ2-2
d_gene: TRBD2
v_gene: TRBV7-2

CDR3aa: CASSYYRGSNQPQHF
j_gene: TRBJ1-5
d_gene: NA
v_gene: TRBV6-5

CDR3aa: CASRQGQYPYNTEAFF
j_gene: TRBJ1-1
d_gene: NA
v_gene: TRBV28

CDR3aa: CASRIRTGTTGELFF
j_gene: TRBJ2-2
d_gene: TRBD1
v_gene: TRBV6-5

CDR3aa: CAISESTGAGSLNYGYTF
j_gene: TRBJ1-2
d_gene: TRBD1
v_gene: TRBV10-3

CDR3aa: CASSLSGDSYEQYF
j_gene: TRBJ2-7
d_gene: NA
v_gene: TRBV27

CDR3aa: CASSPVGTGSSYEQYF
j_gene: TRBJ2-7
d_gene: NA
v_gene: TRBV18

CDR3aa: CASSRAYNEQFF
j_gene: TRBJ2-1
d_gene: NA
v_gene: TRBV6-5

CDR3aa: CASSFEGQPNSPLHF
j_gene: TRBJ1-6
d_gene: TRBD1
v_gene: TRBV5-1

CDR3aa: CASSLGEDLTFYF
j_gene: TRBJ2-5
d_gene: NA
v_gene: TRBV7-8

CDR3aa: CASSPPTDFGTEAFF
j_gene: TRBJ1-1
d_gene: NA
v_gene: TRBV18

CDR3aa: CAWTLGGRQETQYF
j_gene: TRBJ2-5
d_gene: TRBD2
v_gene: TRBV30

CDR3aa: CASSPGGDFEAFF
j_gene: TRBJ1-1
d_gene: NA
v_gene: TRBV9

CDR3aa: CATFGEGNIQYF
j_gene: TRBJ2-4
d_gene: NA
v_gene: TRBV19

CDR3aa: CASSNRAVNTEAFF
j_gene: TRBJ1-1
d_gene: NA
v_gene: TRBV18

CDR3aa: CASSKESLFGAGGTDTQYF
j_gene: TRBJ2-3
d_gene: NA
v_gene: TRBV21-1

CDR3aa: CASSGWGGFSGNTIYF
j_gene: TRBJ1-3
d_gene: NA
v_gene: TRBV6-1

CDR3aa: CARTDRGYGYTF
j_gene: TRBJ1-2
d_gene: NA
v_gene: TRBV30

CDR3aa: CASSVGQGGETQYF
j_gene: TRBJ2-5
d_gene: TRBD1
v_gene: TRBV5-6

CDR3aa: CASSLLAGGSTDTQYF
j_gene: TRBJ2-3
d_gene: TRBD2
v_gene: TRBV19

CDR3aa: CSARYTEAFF
j_gene: TRBJ1-1
d_gene: NA
v_gene: TRBV20-1

CDR3aa: CASSFGTSAYNEQFF
j_gene: TRBJ2-1
d_gene: TRBD2
v_gene: TRBV5-1

CDR3aa: CASTRRGGVTEAFF
j_gene: TRBJ1-1
d_gene: NA
v_gene: TRBV27